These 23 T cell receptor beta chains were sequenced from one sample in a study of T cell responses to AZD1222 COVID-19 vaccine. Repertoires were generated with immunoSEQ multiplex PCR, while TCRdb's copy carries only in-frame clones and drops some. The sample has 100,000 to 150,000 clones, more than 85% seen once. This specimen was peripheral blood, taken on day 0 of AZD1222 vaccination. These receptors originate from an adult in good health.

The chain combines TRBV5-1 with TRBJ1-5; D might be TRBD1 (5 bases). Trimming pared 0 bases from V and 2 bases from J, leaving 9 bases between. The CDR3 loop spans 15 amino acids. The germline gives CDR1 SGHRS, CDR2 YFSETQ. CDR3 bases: TGCGCCAGCAGCTTGGACGGGGACCGCAATCAGCCCCAGCATTTT. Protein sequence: CASSLDGDRNQPQHF. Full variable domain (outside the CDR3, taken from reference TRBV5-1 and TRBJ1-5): KAGVTQTPRYLIKTRGQQVTLSCSPISGHRSVSWYQQTPGQGLQFLFEYFSETQRNKGNFPGRFSGRQFSNSRSEMNVSTLELGDSALYLCASSLDGDRNQPQHFGDGTRLSIL.

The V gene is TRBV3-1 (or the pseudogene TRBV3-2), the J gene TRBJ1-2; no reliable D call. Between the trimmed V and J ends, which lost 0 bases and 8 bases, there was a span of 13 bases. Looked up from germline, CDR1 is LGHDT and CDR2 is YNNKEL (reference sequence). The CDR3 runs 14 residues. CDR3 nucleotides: TGTGCCAGCAGCCAAGATATGAGGGATCGGGGCTACACCTTC. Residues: CASSQDMRDRGYTF.

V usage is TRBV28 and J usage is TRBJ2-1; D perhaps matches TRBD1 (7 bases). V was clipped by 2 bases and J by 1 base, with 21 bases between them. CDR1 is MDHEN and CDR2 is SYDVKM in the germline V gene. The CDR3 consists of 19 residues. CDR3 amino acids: CASSLTGQRRALSYNEQFF. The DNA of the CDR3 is TGTGCCAGCAGTTTAACGGGACAGCGGAGGGCTCTTTCCTACAATGAGCAGTTCTTC.

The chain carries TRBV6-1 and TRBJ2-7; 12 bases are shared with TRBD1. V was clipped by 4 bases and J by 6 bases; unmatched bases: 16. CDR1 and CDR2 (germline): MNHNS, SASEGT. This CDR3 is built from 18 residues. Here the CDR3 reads CASSVGAYPGQGASEQYF. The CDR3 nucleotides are TGTGCCAGCAGTGTGGGGGCTTATCCGGGACAGGGGGCGTCCGAGCAGTACTTC.

CDR3 loop: CAWRRVPLTGELFF. DNA of the CDR3: TGTGCCTGGAGGAGGGTGCCGTTAACCGGGGAGCTGTTTTTT. The rearrangement links TRBV30 to TRBJ2-2; TRBD2 is a possible D gene (5 bases). Trimming left V 3 bases short and J 5 bases short, with 13 bases between. From germline, CDR1 is GTSNPN and CDR2 SVGIG (reference sequence). The CDR3 runs 14 residues. The full variable domain, with the rest looked up from reference TRBV30 and TRBJ2-2, is SQTIHQWPATLVQPVGSPLSLECTVEGTSNPNLYWYRQAAGRGLQLLFYSVGIGQISSEVPQNLSASRPQDRQFILSSKKLLLSDSGFYLCAWRRVPLTGELFFGEGSRLTVL.

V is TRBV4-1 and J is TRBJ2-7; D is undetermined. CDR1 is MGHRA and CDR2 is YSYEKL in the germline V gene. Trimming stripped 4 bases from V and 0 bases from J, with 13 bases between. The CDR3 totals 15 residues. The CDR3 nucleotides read TGCGCCAGCAGCCCGTCGGTCAGGAGCTCCTACGAGCAGTACTTC. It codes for CASSPSVRSSYEQYF.

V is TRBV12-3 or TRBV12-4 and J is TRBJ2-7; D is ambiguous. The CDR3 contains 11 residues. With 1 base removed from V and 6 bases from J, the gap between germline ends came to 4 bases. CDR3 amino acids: CASSLGAEQYF. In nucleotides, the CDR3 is TGTGCCAGCAGTTTAGGGGCCGAGCAGTACTTC.

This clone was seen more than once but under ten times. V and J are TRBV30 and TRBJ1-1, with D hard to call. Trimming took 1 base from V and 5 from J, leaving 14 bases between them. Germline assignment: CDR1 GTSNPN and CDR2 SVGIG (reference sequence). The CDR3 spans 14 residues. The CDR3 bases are TGTGCCTGGAGTGAGGACTCATTGAGAACTGAAGCTTTCTTT. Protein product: CAWSEDSLRTEAFF.

The CDR3 bases are TGTGCCAGCAGTTTAACTAATTCACCCCTCCACTTT. It specifies CASSLTNSPLHF. This chain connects TRBV28 to TRBJ1-6; D is uncertain. The CDR3 spans 12 residues. Trimming pared 2 bases from V and 6 bases from J, leaving 2 bases between. Germline CDR1 is MDHEN and CDR2 is SYDVKM.

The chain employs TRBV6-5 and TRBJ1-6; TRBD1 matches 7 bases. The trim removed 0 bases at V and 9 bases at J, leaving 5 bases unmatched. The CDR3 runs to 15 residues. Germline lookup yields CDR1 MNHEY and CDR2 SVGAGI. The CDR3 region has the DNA TGTGCCAGCAGTTACTCGGACAGGATTGGTTCACCCCTCCACTTT. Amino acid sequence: CASSYSDRIGSPLHF.

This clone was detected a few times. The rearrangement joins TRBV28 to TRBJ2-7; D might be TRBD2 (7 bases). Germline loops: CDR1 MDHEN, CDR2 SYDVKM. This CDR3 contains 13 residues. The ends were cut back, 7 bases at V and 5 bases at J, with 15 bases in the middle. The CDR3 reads CASMIGGAHEQYF. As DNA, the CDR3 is TGTGCCAGCATGATAGGGGGGGCCCACGAGCAGTACTTC.

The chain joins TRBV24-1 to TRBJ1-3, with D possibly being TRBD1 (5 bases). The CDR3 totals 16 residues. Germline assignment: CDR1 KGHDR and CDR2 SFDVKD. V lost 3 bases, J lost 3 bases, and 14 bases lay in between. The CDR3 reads CATSDPRDSGGNTIYF. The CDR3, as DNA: TGTGCCACCAGTGATCCCCGGGACTCAGGTGGAAACACCATATATTTT.

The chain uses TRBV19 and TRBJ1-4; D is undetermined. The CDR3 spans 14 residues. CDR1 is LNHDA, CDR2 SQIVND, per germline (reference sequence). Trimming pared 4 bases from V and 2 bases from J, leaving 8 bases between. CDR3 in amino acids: CASSTQDTNEKLFF. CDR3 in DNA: TGTGCCAGTAGTACCCAGGATACTAATGAAAAACTGTTTTTT.

The CDR3 spells CASSPKNNSPLHF. In DNA, the CDR3 is TGTGCCAGCTCACCTAAGAATAATTCACCCCTCCACTTT. This chain uses TRBV18 with TRBJ1-6; D gene ambiguous. The CDR3 consists of 13 residues. In germline, CDR1 is KGHSH, CDR2 LQKENI. V shed 3 bases and J shed 5 bases, with 5 bases lying between them. The whole variable domain, remainder taken from reference TRBV18 and TRBJ1-6, is NAGVMQNPRHLVRRRGQEARLRCSPMKGHSHVYWYRQLPEEGLKFMVYLQKENIIDESGMPKERFSAEFPKEGPSILRIQQVVRGDSAAYFCASSPKNNSPLHFGNGTRLTVT.

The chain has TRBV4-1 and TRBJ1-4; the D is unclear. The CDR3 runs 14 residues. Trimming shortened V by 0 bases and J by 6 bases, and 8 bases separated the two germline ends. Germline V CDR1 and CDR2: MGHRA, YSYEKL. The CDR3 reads CASSQERSDEKLFF. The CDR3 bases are TGCGCCAGCAGCCAAGAACGGTCCGATGAAAAACTGTTTTTT.

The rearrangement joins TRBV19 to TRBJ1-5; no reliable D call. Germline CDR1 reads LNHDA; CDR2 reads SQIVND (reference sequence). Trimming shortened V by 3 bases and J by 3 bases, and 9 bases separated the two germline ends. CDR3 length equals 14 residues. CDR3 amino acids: CASSIWQVNQPQHF. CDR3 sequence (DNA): TGTGCCAGTAGTATTTGGCAGGTCAATCAGCCCCAGCATTTT. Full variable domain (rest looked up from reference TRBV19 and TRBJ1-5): DGGITQSPKYLFRKEGQNVTLSCEQNLNHDAMYWYRQDPGQGLRLIYYSQIVNDFQKGDIAEGYSVSREKKESFPLTVTSAQKNPTAFYLCASSIWQVNQPQHFGDGTRLSIL.

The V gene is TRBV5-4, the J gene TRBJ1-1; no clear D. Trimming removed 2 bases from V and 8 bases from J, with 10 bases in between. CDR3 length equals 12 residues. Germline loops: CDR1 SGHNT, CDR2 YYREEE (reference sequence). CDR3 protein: CASSFISGEAFF. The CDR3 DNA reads TGTGCCAGCAGCTTTATATCAGGCGAAGCTTTCTTT.

CDR3 loop: CASSLAGQPNYGYTF. The CDR3 region has the DNA TGTGCCAGCAGCTTAGCCGGACAGCCGAACTATGGCTACACCTTC. The rearrangement joins TRBV7-9 to TRBJ1-2, with TRBD1 as a possible D gene (6 bases). V shed 0 bases and J shed 2 bases, with 10 bases lying between them. CDR1 and CDR2 from the germline V gene are SEHNR and FQNEAQ (reference sequence). The CDR3 runs to 15 residues.

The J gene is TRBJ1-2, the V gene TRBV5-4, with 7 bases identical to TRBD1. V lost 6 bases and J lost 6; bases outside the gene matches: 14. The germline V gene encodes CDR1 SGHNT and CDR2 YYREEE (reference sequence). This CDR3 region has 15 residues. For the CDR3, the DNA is TGTGCCAGCACCACCCCCGGGGACAGAGAAGATGGCTACACCTTC. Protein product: CASTTPGDREDGYTF.

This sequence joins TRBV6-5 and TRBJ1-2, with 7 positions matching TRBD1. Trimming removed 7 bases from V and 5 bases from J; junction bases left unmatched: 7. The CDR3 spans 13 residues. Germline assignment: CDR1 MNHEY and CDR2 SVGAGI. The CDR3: CASNTGQDYGYTF. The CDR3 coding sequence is TGTGCCAGCAATACAGGACAGGATTATGGCTACACCTTC.

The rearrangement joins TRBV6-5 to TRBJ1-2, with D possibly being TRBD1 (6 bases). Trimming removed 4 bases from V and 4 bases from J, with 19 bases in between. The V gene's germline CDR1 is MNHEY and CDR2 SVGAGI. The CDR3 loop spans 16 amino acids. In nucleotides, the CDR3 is TGTGCCAGCAGTTCGGAGGGGGGGGTAGTAAGCTATGGCTACACCTTC. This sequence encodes CASSSEGGVVSYGYTF.

CDR3 residues: CASSPASRSVSYEQYF. In DNA, the CDR3 is TGTGCCAGCTCACCGGCCAGTCGGTCGGTTTCCTACGAGCAGTACTTC. This chain connects TRBV18 to TRBJ2-7; D is unresolved. CDR1 and CDR2 (germline): KGHSH, LQKENI. This CDR3 spans 16 amino acids. V was clipped by 3 bases and J by 1 base, with 16 bases between them.

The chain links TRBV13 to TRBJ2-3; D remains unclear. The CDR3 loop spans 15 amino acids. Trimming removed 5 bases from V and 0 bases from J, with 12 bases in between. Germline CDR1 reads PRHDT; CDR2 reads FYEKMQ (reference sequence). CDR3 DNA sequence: TGTGCCAGCAGCCCACTACCCTCTAGCACAGATACGCAGTATTTT. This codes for CASSPLPSSTDTQYF.